The 31 T cell receptor beta chains in this list originate from one sample, sequenced in a study of blood T cell repertoires in COVID-19. Here immunoSEQ multiplex PCR was the method, and the copy in TCRdb shows in-frame clones only, minus some. Of under 250,000 clones in the sample, approximately 88% were seen once. Material for sequencing was PBMCs or T cells enriched from blood (not recorded which). Receptors originate from a woman aged 30 to 39 who had been exposed to COVID-19.

The V call is TRBV11-3, the J call TRBJ1-1, with TRBD1 matching 9 bases. This CDR3 is built from 16 residues. Germline V CDR1 and CDR2: SGHNT, YENEEA. The V gene end was trimmed by 3 bases and the J gene end by 6 bases; junction bases not matched to a gene: 11. The CDR3 sequence: CASSFTPTGGKSEAFF. In DNA form, the CDR3 reads TGTGCCAGCAGCTTTACTCCTACAGGGGGCAAGTCTGAAGCTTTCTTT.

CDR3 sequence (DNA): TGTGCCAGCAGTCACATCGGCTTGACAGGGCCGACTAATGAAAAACTGTTTTTT. It specifies CASSHIGLTGPTNEKLFF. V and J are TRBV28 and TRBJ1-4; 7 bases align to TRBD1. The CDR3 length is 18 residues. Losses at the gene ends were 5 bases for V and 2 bases for J; bases not matched to a gene: 14. The germline V gene has CDR1 MDHEN and CDR2 SYDVKM.

V is TRBV9 and J is TRBJ2-2, with TRBD2 matching 12 bases. In germline, CDR1 is SGDLS, CDR2 YYNGEE. The CDR3 has 17 residues. With 4 bases clipped from V and 4 bases from J, the junction kept 8 bases outside the gene matches. The CDR3 region has the DNA TGTGCCAGCAGCATTTCTAGCGGGAGGGCAGGCACCGGGGAGCTGTTTTTT. Residues: CASSISSGRAGTGELFF.

This chain links TRBV27 with TRBJ2-2; 7 bases are shared with TRBD2. Germline V gene lookup returns CDR1 MNHEY and CDR2 SMNVEV (reference sequence). The CDR3 loop spans 14 amino acids. The V and J ends lost 11 bases and 3 bases, in that order; junction bases with no gene match: 9. The CDR3 coding sequence is TGTGCCGCTCGGGCGGGAGTGTACACCGGGGAGCTGTTTTTT. This codes for CAARAGVYTGELFF.

This clone was counted once. The V and J genes are TRBV4-1 and TRBJ2-7; the match to TRBD2 covers 11 bases. The CDR3 contains 16 residues. Losses at the gene ends were 4 bases for V and 3 bases for J; bases not matched to a gene: 8. CDR1 and CDR2 (germline): MGHRA, YSYEKL. The CDR3 region has the DNA TGCGCCAGCAGCCTCCGGACTAGCGGGCTCAGCTACGAGCAGTACTTC. The encoded protein is CASSLRTSGLSYEQYF.

This rearrangement joins TRBV13 to TRBJ2-7, with 8 bases identical to TRBD1. The CDR3 extends over 14 amino acids. Looked up from germline, CDR1 is PRHDT and CDR2 is FYEKMQ (reference sequence). J lost 3 bases, V lost 5 bases, and 6 bases had no gene match. CDR3 residues: CASSLDRVSYEQYF. The CDR3 coding sequence is TGTGCCAGCAGCCTGGACAGGGTGAGCTACGAGCAGTACTTC.

The gene calls are TRBV5-6 and TRBJ1-6, with a tentative D call TRBD1 (5 bases). CDR1 and CDR2 from the germline V gene are SGHDT and YYEEEE. V gave up 4 bases and J gave up 11 bases, with 13 bases separating them. The CDR3 contains 13 residues. This chain's CDR3 is CASSLDRTTPLHF. For the CDR3, the DNA is TGTGCCAGCAGCCTGGACCGGACAACACCCCTCCACTTT.

The chain recombines TRBV11-3 with TRBJ2-2, with D possibly TRBD2 on 5 matching bases. Germline CDR1 reads SGHNT; CDR2 reads YENEEA. V lost 5 bases and J lost 0, with 16 bases in between. CDR3 length: 17 amino acids. The CDR3 protein is CASSPGWGDTNTGELFF. CDR3 nucleotide sequence: TGTGCCAGCAGCCCGGGGTGGGGAGACACGAACACCGGGGAGCTGTTTTTT. The full variable domain, rest sourced from reference TRBV11-3 and TRBJ2-2, is EAGVVQSPRYKIIEKKQPVAFWCNPISGHNTLYWYLQNLGQGPELLIRYENEEAVDDSQLPKDRFSAERLKGVDSTLKIQPAELGDSAVYLCASSPGWGDTNTGELFFGEGSRLTVL.

This rearrangement joins TRBV7-2 to TRBJ1-4, with D tentatively TRBD1 (5 bases). Germline V lookup: CDR1 SGHTA, CDR2 FQGNSA. The CDR3 sequence is 16 residues long. V was pared by 0 bases and J by 8 bases, with 16 bases between. The chain's CDR3 is CASSLAQGRMGEKLFF. Written as DNA, the CDR3 is TGTGCCAGCAGCTTAGCGCAGGGCAGGATGGGGGAAAAACTGTTTTTT.

The rearrangement links TRBV19 to TRBJ1-1; D unclear. The CDR3 sequence is 13 residues long. In germline, CDR1 is LNHDA, CDR2 SQIVND (reference sequence). Trimming removed 1 base at V and 7 bases at J, with 10 bases between. The CDR3 loop reads CASSIGPSVEAFF. CDR3 DNA: TGTGCCAGTAGTATAGGTCCGTCCGTTGAAGCTTTCTTT.

The V call is TRBV5-8, the J call TRBJ1-6; 12 bases map to TRBD1. Germline CDR1 reads SGHTS; CDR2 reads YDEGEE. The CDR3 runs 20 residues. J gave up 7 bases and V 0 bases, and 14 bases lay outside the gene matches. CDR3 residues: CASSLAVPGQGARGNSPLHF. In DNA, the CDR3 is TGTGCCAGCAGCTTGGCCGTCCCGGGACAGGGGGCGCGGGGGAATTCACCCCTCCACTTT.

The chain recombines TRBV27 with TRBJ2-3; 8 positions match TRBD2. The V segment lost 4 bases and the J segment 1 base; nucleotides outside the gene matches: 4. CDR1 is MNHEY, CDR2 SMNVEV, per germline (reference sequence). There are 15 residues in the CDR3. CDR3 sequence (DNA): TGTGCCAGCAGTTCAGGACTAGCTGGCACAGATACGCAGTATTTT. Translating it yields CASSSGLAGTDTQYF.

V usage is TRBV5-1 and J usage is TRBJ2-1; TRBD2 matches at 12 bases. There are 13 residues in the CDR3. Germline loops: CDR1 SGHRS, CDR2 YFSETQ. Trimming cost V 5 bases and J 8 bases; bases outside gene matches: 2. CDR3 protein: CASRTSGSDEQFF. As DNA, the CDR3 is TGCGCCAGCAGGACTAGCGGGAGCGATGAGCAGTTCTTC.

DNA of the CDR3: TGTGCCAGCAGCCAAAGCGACAGTTATTACAATGAGCAGTTCTTC. The encoded protein is CASSQSDSYYNEQFF. The chain recombines TRBV7-9 with TRBJ2-1, with D maybe TRBD1 (5 bases). The CDR3 runs to 15 residues. V gave up 5 bases and J gave up 4 bases, with 15 bases separating them. Germline CDR1 and CDR2: SEHNR and FQNEAQ (reference sequence).

The chain joins TRBV6-5 to TRBJ1-6; D not certain. Germline values: CDR1 MNHEY, CDR2 SVGAGI. The ends were cut back, 0 bases at V and 10 bases at J, with 7 bases in the middle. CDR3 length: 13 amino acids. CDR3 in DNA: TGTGCCAGCAGTTACTCCCCGGAGTCACCCCTCCACTTT. It yields the protein CASSYSPESPLHF.

The V call is TRBV2, the J call TRBJ1-5; 8 bases match TRBD1. Germline loops: CDR1 SNHLY, CDR2 FYNNEI. The V and J ends lost 3 bases and 2 bases, in that order; junction bases with no gene match: 9. There are 17 residues in the CDR3. In nucleotides, the CDR3 is TGTGCCAGCAGTGAGGACAGGGAGATGGGTGGCAATCAGCCCCAGCATTTT. Amino acid sequence: CASSEDREMGGNQPQHF.

V is TRBV9 and J is TRBJ1-2; 8 nucleotides match TRBD1. The CDR3 has 14 amino acids. The germline V gene has CDR1 SGDLS and CDR2 YYNGEE. After removal of 3 bases from V and 4 bases from J, the junction contained 5 bases not matched to a gene. This chain's CDR3 is CASSEAGGSYGYTF. The CDR3 DNA is TGTGCCAGCAGCGAAGCAGGGGGCAGCTATGGCTACACCTTC. Variable domain in full (rest from reference TRBV9 and TRBJ1-2): DSGVTQTPKHLITATGQRVTLRCSPRSGDLSVYWYQQSLDQGLQFLIQYYNGEERAKGNILERFSAQQFPDLHSELNLSSLELGDSALYFCASSEAGGSYGYTFGSGTRLTVV.

The V and J genes are TRBV2 and TRBJ2-7, with 7 bases that match TRBD1. The germline gives CDR1 SNHLY, CDR2 FYNNEI. With 6 bases clipped from V and 5 bases from J, the junction kept 7 bases outside the gene matches. The CDR3 is made up of 13 amino acids. This CDR3 reads CASRPTGFHEQYF. The CDR3 DNA is TGTGCCAGCAGGCCGACAGGGTTTCACGAGCAGTACTTC.

This sequence joins TRBV5-1 and TRBJ2-1, with 11 bases identical to TRBD2. This CDR3 contains 16 residues. Trimming took 5 bases from V and 6 from J; bases not matched to a gene: 10. Germline values: CDR1 SGHRS, CDR2 YFSETQ. The CDR3 here is CASRTAPGLAVNEQFF. DNA for the CDR3: TGCGCCAGCAGGACGGCCCCGGGACTAGCGGTCAATGAGCAGTTCTTC.

This chain joins TRBV4-1 and TRBJ1-1; a weak D match, TRBD1 (5 bases). Germline V CDR1 and CDR2: MGHRA, YSYEKL. Trimming removed 4 bases at V and 1 base at J, with 13 bases between. The CDR3 consists of 15 residues. The CDR3 spells CASSLPWGENTEAFF. The CDR3 bases are TGCGCCAGCAGCCTCCCGTGGGGCGAGAACACTGAAGCTTTCTTT.

The gene calls are TRBV19 and TRBJ1-1; perhaps TRBD1 as D (5 bases). The CDR3 contains 13 residues. V shed 2 bases and J shed 6 bases, with 10 bases lying between them. The V gene's germline CDR1 is LNHDA and CDR2 SQIVND (reference sequence). As DNA, the CDR3 is TGTGCCAGTAGTATACAGCCGGGGGCTGAAGCTTTCTTT. Translating gives CASSIQPGAEAFF.

The V and J genes are TRBV19 and TRBJ1-1, with D maybe TRBD1 (6 bases). CDR1 and CDR2 (germline): LNHDA, SQIVND (reference sequence). CDR3 size: 14 residues. The V gene lost 10 bases and the J gene lost 6 bases, with 21 bases spanning the gap. The CDR3 is CATTGTPRTPEAFF. CDR3 nucleotide sequence: TGTGCCACCACGGGGACACCCCGCACCCCTGAAGCTTTCTTT. The entire variable domain, with the rest obtained from reference TRBV19 and TRBJ1-1, is as follows: DGGITQSPKYLFRKEGQNVTLSCEQNLNHDAMYWYRQDPGQGLRLIYYSQIVNDFQKGDIAEGYSVSREKKESFPLTVTSAQKNPTAFYLCATTGTPRTPEAFFGQGTRLTVV.

This chain uses TRBV9 with TRBJ1-5, with TRBD1 as a possible D gene (6 bases). Trimming removed 5 bases at V and 4 bases at J, with 16 bases between. This CDR3 has 15 residues. Germline values: CDR1 SGDLS, CDR2 YYNGEE. DNA of the CDR3: TGTGCCAGCAGTCAACAGGGTTTAGGGAATCAGCCCCAGCATTTT. This encodes CASSQQGLGNQPQHF.

The gene calls are TRBV6-1 and TRBJ1-4; no clear D. CDR3 length equals 16 residues. Per the germline V gene, CDR1 is MNHNS and CDR2 is SASEGT. Trimming took off 2 bases at V and 7 bases at J, with 17 bases between the two ends. CDR3 protein: CASSETAWESSEKLFF. CDR3 DNA sequence: TGTGCCAGCAGTGAAACGGCGTGGGAGTCAAGTGAAAAACTGTTTTTT.

The chain employs TRBV5-4 and TRBJ2-1, with TRBD2 matching over 10 bases. This CDR3 region has 15 residues. CDR1 and CDR2 (germline): SGHNT, YYREEE (reference sequence). V lost 3 bases and J lost 4; bases outside the gene matches: 4. The CDR3 region has the DNA TGTGCCAGCAGCTCCAGACTAGCGGGTTACAATGAGCAGTTCTTC. This translates into CASSSRLAGYNEQFF.

V and J are TRBV4-2 and TRBJ2-1, with D possibly matching TRBD2 (6 bases). Trimming removed 0 bases at V and 7 bases at J, with 16 bases between. Germline assignment: CDR1 LGHNA and CDR2 YNFKEQ. There are 16 residues in the CDR3. The CDR3 DNA reads TGTGCCAGCAGCCAAGATTTGGGAGGAGGGGTGAATGAGCAGTTCTTC. Encoded protein: CASSQDLGGGVNEQFF.

J is TRBJ2-7 and V is TRBV28; D is ambiguous. Trimming stripped 5 bases from V and 3 bases from J, with 11 bases between. Germline CDR1 reads MDHEN; CDR2 reads SYDVKM. The CDR3 runs 13 residues. CDR3 amino acids: CASSPTENYEQYF. The CDR3 coding sequence is TGTGCCAGCAGTCCGACTGAAAACTACGAGCAGTACTTC.

This chain links TRBV5-4 with TRBJ1-2; 7 bases fit TRBD1. Germline V lookup: CDR1 SGHNT, CDR2 YYREEE (reference sequence). This CDR3 is 15 amino acids long. V lost 4 bases, J lost 7 bases, and 13 bases stayed unmatched. The CDR3 DNA follows: TGTGCCAGCAGCACCCGACAGGGCACCCTCCTTGGCTACACCTTC. The encoded protein is CASSTRQGTLLGYTF. Looking up the rest from reference TRBV5-4 and TRBJ1-2 gives the full variable domain: ETGVTQSPTHLIKTRGQQVTLRCSSQSGHNTVSWYQQALGQGPQFIFQYYREEENGRGNFPPRFSGLQFPNYSSELNVNALELDDSALYLCASSTRQGTLLGYTFGSGTRLTVV.

The V gene is TRBV7-2, the J gene TRBJ2-7; tentatively, D is TRBD2 (6 bases). V lost 2 bases and J 3 bases, leaving 20 bases between the germline ends. This CDR3 spans 17 amino acids. Germline CDR1 and CDR2: SGHTA and FQGNSA. CDR3 protein: CASSLIVSASVHYEQYF. CDR3 DNA sequence: TGTGCCAGCAGCTTAATTGTCTCGGCTAGCGTACACTACGAGCAGTACTTC.

V is TRBV6-5 and J is TRBJ2-7; TRBD2 matches at 11 bases. The CDR3 totals 15 residues. Germline V CDR1 and CDR2: MNHEY, SVGAGI. Losses at the gene ends were 6 bases for V and 4 bases for J; bases not matched to a gene: 8. In DNA form, the CDR3 reads TGTGCCAGCAGCTTAACTAGCGGGAGTCTTTACGAGCAGTACTTC. This encodes CASSLTSGSLYEQYF.

This sequence joins TRBV6-5 and TRBJ2-2, with D unclear. The CDR3 sequence is 13 residues long. Germline lookup yields CDR1 MNHEY and CDR2 SVGAGI. V was shortened by 7 bases and J by 5 bases, with 11 bases between the two germline ends. Here the CDR3 reads CASTLIGTGELFF. The CDR3 region has the DNA TGTGCCAGCACCTTAATCGGGACCGGGGAGCTGTTTTTT.